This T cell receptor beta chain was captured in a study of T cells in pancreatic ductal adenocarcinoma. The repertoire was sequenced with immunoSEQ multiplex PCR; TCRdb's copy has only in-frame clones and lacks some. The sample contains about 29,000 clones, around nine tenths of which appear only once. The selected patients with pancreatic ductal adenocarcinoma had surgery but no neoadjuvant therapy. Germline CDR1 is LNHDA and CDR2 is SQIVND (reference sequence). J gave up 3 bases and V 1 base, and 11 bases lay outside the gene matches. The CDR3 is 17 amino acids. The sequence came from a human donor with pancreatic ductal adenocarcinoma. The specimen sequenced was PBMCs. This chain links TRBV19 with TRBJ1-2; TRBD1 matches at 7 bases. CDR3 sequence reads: CASSIVLGQEGDYGYTF. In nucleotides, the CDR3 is TGTGCCAGTAGTATAGTCCTCGGACAGGAAGGGGACTATGGCTACACCTTC.